This entry lists 3 T cell receptor beta chains sequenced from one sample in a study of T cells after posttransplantation cyclophosphamide. Profiling relied on immunoSEQ multiplex PCR, and the TCRdb table lists in-frame clones only, not all of them. The table lists 9,000 to 15,000 clones, approximately 80% of them singletons, with about 3.5% in the top ten. Control samples came 1 year after myeloablative marrow transplants with methotrexate plus calcineurin inhibitor. The sample consisted of PBMCs, taken less than 400 days after allogeneic stem cell transplant with calcineurin inhibitor and methotrexate. The receptors originated from a male patient in his thirties who received an allogeneic stem cell transplant from an unrelated donor, was CMV-positive, and had acute GVHD only. Some T cells may be transferred from the graft donor.

The CDR3 DNA reads as TGTGCCAGCAACGGTGATAGCAATCAGCCCCAGCATTTT. This codes for CASNGDSNQPQHF. V is TRBV2 and J is TRBJ1-5; D is uncertain. Germline V gene data show CDR1 as SNHLY and CDR2 as FYNNEI. This CDR3 has 13 residues. Trimming took 7 bases from V and 0 from J, leaving 7 bases between them.

This chain links TRBV6-5 with TRBJ1-1; possibly TRBD1 for D (6 bases). CDR3 length: 14 amino acids. CDR1 is MNHEY and CDR2 is SVGAGI in the germline V gene. V lost 6 bases, J lost 1 base, and 12 bases lay in between. The CDR3 is CASRRAGANTEAFF. In nucleotides, the CDR3 is TGTGCCAGCAGGCGGGCAGGGGCGAACACTGAAGCTTTCTTT.

The chain employs TRBV7-6 and TRBJ2-5, with TRBD1 as a possible D gene (6 bases). Germline CDR1 is SGHVS and CDR2 is FNYEAQ. The CDR3 runs 14 residues. V was trimmed by 4 bases and J by 2 bases, leaving 11 bases between them. CDR3 protein: CASSSGQKQETQYF. Here the CDR3 DNA reads TGTGCCAGCAGCTCCGGACAGAAACAAGAGACCCAGTACTTC.